This paragraph covers one TCR beta chain sequence. The antigen is unknown. Produced via immunoSEQ multiplex PCR; TCRdb's table is partial and in-frame only. The sample has about 960,000 clones, approximately 76% seen once. The data stem from a study of shared clonotypes between healthy human individuals. Turning to the study itself: The study used three CD4 naive, three CD4 memory, two CD8 naive and one CD8 memory plate per donor.

The study's findings and limits: Non-shared clonotypes had lower generation probabilities than those shared by all four donors. Naive subsets, compared against memory subsets, generally had larger estimated richness values.

V was trimmed by 4 bases and J by 4 bases, leaving 9 bases between them. The CDR3 extends over 12 amino acids. The V gene's germline CDR1 is SGDLS and CDR2 YYNGEE. The clonotype was recovered from a man aged 18 to 30 in good health. Sequenced input: memory CD4+ T cells sorted from blood. Regarding subset: CD45RA-negative fraction. The rearrangement joins TRBV9 to TRBJ2-7; D not resolved. The CDR3 sequence is CASSTFEYEQYF. CDR3 nucleotide sequence: TGTGCCAGCAGCACATTCGAGTACGAGCAGTACTTC.